The 19 T cell receptor beta chains in this list originate from one sample, sequenced in a study of cytomegalovirus exposure and HLA in healthy donors. The PCR had 60 Vbeta and 13 Jbeta primers. Assay: immunoSEQ multiplex PCR; the TCRdb copy retains only in-frame clones and omits some. The table shows fewer than 250,000 clones, with approximately 85% occurring only once. What was sequenced was PBMCs. Source of these receptors: a man younger than 30 in good health and CMV-seronegative.

This sequence joins TRBV20-1 and TRBJ2-1; a weak D match, TRBD2 (5 bases). In germline, CDR1 is DFQATT, CDR2 SNEGSKA (reference sequence). Between the trimmed V and J ends, which lost 1 base and 15 bases, there was a span of 13 bases. CDR3 length equals 11 residues. The CDR3 here is CSARGTGNWFF. The CDR3 DNA is TGCAGTGCTAGAGGGACGGGAAATTGGTTCTTC.

This rearrangement joins TRBV18 to TRBJ2-3; D is possibly TRBD1 (7 bases). Germline V CDR1 and CDR2: KGHSH, LQKENI. Trimming left V 4 bases short and J 2 bases short, with 19 bases between. The CDR3 is made up of 17 amino acids. The CDR3 reads CASSRMAGGLNTDTQYF. The CDR3 region has the DNA TGTGCCAGCTCACGGATGGCAGGGGGGCTAAACACAGATACGCAGTATTTT.

The chain joins TRBV2 to TRBJ2-7; 7 bases fit TRBD1. V gave up 6 bases and J gave up 4 bases; unmatched junction bases: 15. CDR3 length: 16 amino acids. Germline CDR1 and CDR2: SNHLY and FYNNEI. CDR3 nucleotide sequence: TGTGCCAGCAGCAAAACCTCCGGGACAGCCGAGTACGAGCAGTACTTC. Translating gives CASSKTSGTAEYEQYF.

V is TRBV12-5 and J is TRBJ2-5; 10 nucleotides agree with TRBD1. The CDR3 has 15 residues. The J segment lost 5 bases and the V segment lost 1 base, leaving 4 bases of the junction unmatched. Germline lookup yields CDR1 LGHNT and CDR2 FRNRAP. CDR3 coding DNA: TGTGCTAGTGGTTTGGGGACAGGGGGGACGGAGACCCAGTACTTC. This gives the protein CASGLGTGGTETQYF.

CDR3 in DNA: TGTGCCAGCAGCTTCGGTGGAAACACCATATATTTT. Protein: CASSFGGNTIYF. This chain uses TRBV7-9 with TRBJ1-3; no definite D call. V was shortened by 3 bases and J by 3 bases, with 3 bases between the two germline ends. The CDR3 contains 12 residues. From germline, CDR1 is SEHNR and CDR2 FQNEAQ (reference sequence).

V gene TRBV4-1 combines with J gene TRBJ2-1; 8 nucleotides line up with TRBD1. CDR3 length: 14 amino acids. V trimming: 4 bases; J trimming: 5 bases; junction bases outside the gene matches: 4. Germline V gene sequence: CDR1 MGHRA, CDR2 YSYEKL. CDR3 DNA: TGCGCCAGCAGCCCCCAGGGGGCTGACAATGAGCAGTTCTTC. This sequence encodes CASSPQGADNEQFF.

The V and J genes are TRBV4-2 and TRBJ2-2, with 11 bases fitting TRBD2. The CDR3 consists of 16 residues. Looked up from germline, CDR1 is LGHNA and CDR2 is YNFKEQ. V shed 4 bases and J 4 bases; nucleotides not matched to a gene: 5. For the CDR3, the DNA is TGTGCCAGCAGCCTTAGACTAGCGGGAAGCACCGGGGAGCTGTTTTTT. It specifies CASSLRLAGSTGELFF.

This clone was picked up a small number of times. Other DNA sequences in the sample encode the same CDR3. The chain joins TRBV4-1 to TRBJ1-1; maybe TRBD1 (5 bases). The CDR3 sequence is 14 residues long. Trimming left V 1 base short and J 1 base short, with 7 bases between. Germline V gives CDR1 MGHRA, CDR2 YSYEKL. This chain's CDR3 is CASSQGQRNTEAFF. CDR3 coding DNA: TGCGCCAGCAGCCAAGGACAGAGGAACACTGAAGCTTTCTTT.

This chain connects TRBV5-1 to TRBJ1-2; no reliable D call. Trimming removed 4 bases from V and 1 base from J, with 11 bases in between. The CDR3 covers 14 residues. Germline V CDR1 and CDR2: SGHRS, YFSETQ. The CDR3 region has the DNA TGCGCCAGCAGCCAAACCGGGATTAACTATGGCTACACCTTC. This translates into CASSQTGINYGYTF.

This clone occurred once. Here the CDR3 reads CASSLGGGYSNQPQHF. The DNA for the CDR3 is TGTGCCAGCAGCTTGGGTGGCGGATATAGCAATCAGCCCCAGCATTTT. The rearrangement joins TRBV5-8 to TRBJ1-5; D gene unclear. Germline assignment: CDR1 SGHTS and CDR2 YDEGEE. CDR3 size: 16 residues. V was clipped by 0 bases and J by 0 bases, with 10 bases between them.

The chain couples TRBV11-2 to TRBJ2-7; D may be TRBD2 (6 bases). Germline V gene data show CDR1 as SGHAT and CDR2 as FQNNGV. V shed 2 bases and J shed 4 bases, with 21 bases lying between them. There are 17 residues in the CDR3. The chain's CDR3 is CASSLPPGAPLRYEQYF. DNA for the CDR3: TGTGCCAGCAGCTTACCTCCGGGAGCCCCACTGAGATACGAGCAGTACTTC.

This clone appeared once. The V and J genes are TRBV7-9 and TRBJ2-3; D is possibly TRBD2 (7 bases). The CDR3 loop spans 15 amino acids. The V end was cut by 5 bases, the J end by 2 bases, with 14 bases between. The germline CDR1 and CDR2 sequences are SEHNR and FQNEAQ (reference sequence). The CDR3 nucleotides are TGTGCCAGCAGCGGGGGGGCCTTTAACACAGATACGCAGTATTTT. It codes for CASSGGAFNTDTQYF.

V usage is TRBV9 and J usage is TRBJ2-3; 11 nucleotides line up with TRBD2. CDR1 is SGDLS and CDR2 is YYNGEE in the germline V gene. The junction had 4 bases not matched to a gene; V was cut back by 1 base and J by 3 bases. This CDR3 spans 16 amino acids. The DNA of the CDR3 is TGTGCCAGCAGCGTAACTAGCGGGAGTCCGACAGATACGCAGTATTTT. Its translation: CASSVTSGSPTDTQYF.

The chain links TRBV7-2 to TRBJ2-7; 14 positions agree with TRBD2. Germline trimming cut 2 bases from V and 3 bases from J; bases unmatched to any gene: 12. This CDR3 contains 19 residues. Looked up from germline, CDR1 is SGHTA and CDR2 is FQGNSA. CDR3 sequence (DNA): TGTGCCAGCAGCTTACTTACCCCGGGACTAGCGGGGGCAGACTACGAGCAGTACTTC. Its protein product is CASSLLTPGLAGADYEQYF.

This clone was picked up a small number of times. The genes are TRBV5-4 and TRBJ2-5; 11 positions match TRBD1. Germline lookup yields CDR1 SGHNT and CDR2 YYREEE (reference sequence). Trimming at V came to 4 bases and at J to 5 bases, leaving 7 bases not matched to a gene. The CDR3 contains 15 residues. The CDR3 sequence: CASSAGQGAWETQYF. The CDR3 DNA is TGTGCCAGCAGCGCCGGACAGGGGGCATGGGAGACCCAGTACTTC.

The chain couples TRBV28 to TRBJ1-1; TRBD1 is a possible D gene (5 bases). Germline V gives CDR1 MDHEN, CDR2 SYDVKM. The V end lost 8 bases, the J end lost 4 bases, and 23 bases lay between the germline ends. CDR3 length: 16 amino acids. The CDR3 nucleotides are TGTGCCAGCGAACCCCCCTCACCGGGGGTAGGCACTGAAGCTTTCTTT. Protein product: CASEPPSPGVGTEAFF. The whole variable domain, filled in from reference TRBV28 and TRBJ1-1, reads DVKVTQSSRYLVKRTGEKVFLECVQDMDHENMFWYRQDPGLGLRLIYFSYDVKMKEKGDIPEGYSVSREKKERFSLILESASTNQTSMYLCASEPPSPGVGTEAFFGQGTRLTVV.

V usage is TRBV4-3 and J usage is TRBJ2-3; a possible D gene is TRBD1 (6 bases). Germline lookup yields CDR1 LGHNA and CDR2 YSLEER. Trimming took off 4 bases at V and 4 bases at J, with 15 bases between the two ends. The CDR3 is 15 residues long. The CDR3 reads CASSRSSEGADTQYF. CDR3 bases: TGCGCCAGCAGCCGTAGTAGCGAGGGGGCAGATACGCAGTATTTT.

This CDR3 reads CASSLSTVSGANVLTF. The CDR3 nucleotides read TGCGCCAGCAGCTTGTCGACAGTCTCTGGGGCCAACGTCCTGACTTTC. The genes are TRBV5-1 and TRBJ2-6; D possibly corresponds to TRBD1 (5 bases). The CDR3 is made up of 16 amino acids. Germline values: CDR1 SGHRS, CDR2 YFSETQ. With 1 base removed from V and 0 bases from J, the gap between germline ends came to 8 bases. Full variable domain (rest looked up from reference TRBV5-1 and TRBJ2-6): KAGVTQTPRYLIKTRGQQVTLSCSPISGHRSVSWYQQTPGQGLQFLFEYFSETQRNKGNFPGRFSGRQFSNSRSEMNVSTLELGDSALYLCASSLSTVSGANVLTFGAGSRLTVL.

The chain links TRBV27 to TRBJ2-2; TRBD2 matches at 10 bases. Trimming removed 6 bases from V and 0 bases from J; junction bases left unmatched: 1. From germline, CDR1 is MNHEY and CDR2 SMNVEV (reference sequence). The CDR3 is made up of 15 amino acids. This CDR3 is CASRLAGTNTGELFF. CDR3 DNA sequence: TGTGCCAGCAGACTAGCGGGAACGAACACCGGGGAGCTGTTTTTT.